This is a list of T cell receptor beta chains from one sample in a study of regulatory T cells in long-lasting Graves disease. TCRdb reanalysed the multiplex PCR reads using MiXCR and keeps one entry per CDR3 protein. In the table there are about 470,000 distinct CDR3 sequences, around 16% of which are singletons. The data were also submitted as part of a second study, on T cells in Graves' hyperthyroidism and ophthalmopathy.

The sample was peripheral blood mononuclear cells (PBMCs), taken at new diagnosis, from a patient treated with antithyroid drugs. The receptors were sampled from a man in his forties with Graves disease. Each CDR3 is given with its conserved first and last residue. The D gene is left open where the match is weak. Size is omitted from some rows. Given values are once, few, many or a class for expanded clones.

size | J | V | D | CDR3 | DNA
NA | TRBJ1-1 | TRBV28 | NA | CASTGGAEAFF | TGTGCCAGCACTGGAGGGGCTGAAGCTTTCTTT
many | TRBJ1-1 | TRBV7-9 | NA | CASSPPGLTYTEAFF | TGTGCCAGCAGCCCCCCGGGACTCACGTACACTGAAGCTTTCTTT
NA | TRBJ2-2 | TRBV15 | NA | CATSRDMGPGELFF | TGTGCCACCAGCAGAGATATGGGACCCGGGGAGCTGTTTTTT
few | TRBJ2-1 | TRBV6-1 | TRBD2 | CASGSGTSGSDEQFF | TGTGCCAGCGGGTCAGGGACTAGCGGGAGCGATGAGCAGTTCTTC
many | TRBJ1-1 | TRBV5-1 | TRBD1 | CASSLEDRENTEAFF | TGCGCCAGCAGCTTGGAGGACAGGGAGAACACTGAAGCTTTCTTT
many | TRBJ1-2 | TRBV28 | TRBD1 | CASSPGTGGAGGYTF | TGTGCCAGCAGCCCCGGGACAGGGGGCGCCGGGGGCTACACCTTC
few | TRBJ1-1 | TRBV4-1 | TRBD1 | CASSQVGQGNVAFF | TGCGCCAGCAGCCAAGTGGGACAGGGGAATGTGGCTTTCTTT
NA | TRBJ2-7 | TRBV5-1 | TRBD1 | CASSWTGTGVDEQYF | TGCGCCAGCAGCTGGACCGGGACAGGGGTTGACGAGCAGTACTTC
many | TRBJ2-7 | TRBV7-6 | NA | CASSDTDSSSYEQYF | TGTGCCAGCAGCGATACGGATAGTAGCTCCTACGAGCAGTACTTC
NA | TRBJ2-5 | TRBV28 | TRBD1 | CASSLTWTGAQETQYF | TGTGCCAGCAGTTTAACCTGGACAGGGGCCCAAGAGACCCAGTACTTC
NA | TRBJ2-1 | TRBV27 | TRBD2 | CASSFWTSGRRGSYNEQFF | TGTGCCAGCAGTTTTTGGACTAGCGGCCGCCGCGGTTCCTACAATGAGCAGTTCTTC
many | TRBJ2-3 | TRBV11-2 | NA | CASSLDSNTQYF | TGTGCCAGCAGCTTAGATTCGAATACGCAGTATTTT
NA | TRBJ1-5 | TRBV9 | TRBD1 | CASSTGQGTQPQHF | TGTGCCAGCAGCACAGGACAGGGGACGCAGCCCCAGCATTTT
NA | TRBJ2-1 | TRBV11-2 | TRBD2 | CASSLGPGGAGGPSVEQFF | TGTGCCAGCAGCTTAGGCCCCGGGGGAGCGGGAGGGCCTTCGGTTGAGCAGTTCTTC
NA | TRBJ2-2 | TRBV6-1 | TRBD2 | CAGQLAVNTGELFF | TGTGCCGGCCAGCTAGCGGTAAACACCGGGGAGCTGTTTTTT
NA | TRBJ2-2 | TRBV5-1 | NA | CASSWGPRLNTGELFF | TGCGCCAGCAGCTGGGGACCGAGGCTTAACACCGGGGAGCTGTTTTTT
NA | TRBJ2-1 | TRBV20-1 | TRBD2 | CSAPGLAGYYNEQFF | TGCAGTGCTCCGGGACTAGCGGGTTACTACAATGAGCAGTTCTTC
many | TRBJ2-1 | TRBV7-3 | NA | CASSLIGGEKYNEQFF | TGTGCCAGCAGCTTAATCGGGGGTGAAAAATACAATGAGCAGTTCTTC
few | TRBJ2-3 | TRBV7-6 | NA | CASSSTTNSDTDTQYF | TGTGCCAGCAGCTCGACTACGAATTCTGACACAGATACGCAGTATTTT
many | TRBJ1-1 | TRBV12-3/TRBV12-4 | NA | CASRASVGAFF | TGTGCCAGCAGGGCCTCGGTGGGCGCTTTCTTT
few | TRBJ2-6 | TRBV3-1 | NA | CASSQDLGLTGANVLTF | TGTGCCAGCAGCCAAGATTTGGGGCTGACCGGGGCCAACGTCCTGACTTTC
NA | TRBJ2-1 | TRBV20-1 | TRBD1 | CSARDQNRGYNEQFF | TGCAGTGCTAGAGATCAAAACAGGGGTTATAATGAGCAGTTCTTC
few | TRBJ1-1 | TRBV11-2 | NA | CASSLKTGFQNTEAFF | TGTGCCAGCAGCCTTAAGACAGGTTTCCAGAACACTGAAGCTTTCTTT
many | TRBJ2-7 | TRBV28 | NA | CASSSPIEQYF | TGTGCCAGCAGTTCACCCATCGAGCAGTACTTC
NA | TRBJ2-7 | TRBV28 | NA | CASSYSEGLPYEQYF | TGTGCCAGCAGTTACTCCGAGGGTCTCCCCTACGAGCAGTACTTC
many | TRBJ1-1 | TRBV3-1 | NA | CASSLRGGGAHSEAFF | TGTGCCAGCAGCCTAAGGGGCGGGGGCGCGCACTCTGAAGCTTTCTTT
many | TRBJ2-1 | TRBV11-2 | TRBD1 | CASSQGQGALNEQFF | TGTGCCAGCAGTCAAGGACAGGGGGCGCTTAATGAGCAGTTCTTC
NA | TRBJ2-1 | TRBV12-3/TRBV12-4 | NA | CASSFTESNEQFF | TGTGCCAGCAGTTTTACAGAATCCAATGAGCAGTTCTTC
NA | TRBJ2-1 | TRBV19 | TRBD2 | CASSIKSGSVDEQFF | TGTGCCAGTAGTATAAAGAGCGGGAGTGTGGATGAGCAGTTCTTC
many | TRBJ1-1 | TRBV12-3/TRBV12-4 | NA | CASSLKRGNTEAFF | TGTGCCAGCAGTCTCAAACGGGGAAACACTGAAGCTTTCTTT
few | TRBJ1-4 | TRBV5-1 | NA | CASSPNQGTAVEKLFF | TGCGCCAGCAGCCCAAATCAGGGTACGGCGGTTGAAAAACTGTTTTTT
NA | TRBJ2-3 | TRBV15 | NA | CATSVVSTDTQYF | TGTGCCACCAGCGTAGTAAGCACAGATACGCAGTATTTT
many | TRBJ2-1 | TRBV7-9 | NA | CASSISMGAYNEQFF | TGTGCCAGCAGCATATCAATGGGTGCCTACAATGAGCAGTTCTTC
NA | TRBJ2-5 | TRBV29-1 | NA | CSVTSGQETQYF | TGCAGCGTGACAAGCGGGCAAGAGACCCAGTACTTC
NA | TRBJ2-7 | TRBV28 | TRBD2 | CASRGGLAASYEQYF | TGTGCCAGCAGGGGGGGACTAGCGGCCTCCTACGAGCAGTACTTC
many | TRBJ1-1 | TRBV19 | NA | CASSIVAGLSNTEAFF | TGTGCCAGTAGTATAGTGGCGGGACTCTCGAACACTGAAGCCTTCTTT
many | TRBJ2-2 | TRBV2 | NA | CASRGGRNTGELFF | TGTGCCAGCAGGGGGGGACGGAACACCGGGGAGCTGTTTTTT
few | TRBJ2-7 | TRBV27 | TRBD1 | CASSWTGGHEQYF | TGTGCCAGCAGTTGGACAGGTGGCCACGAGCAGTACTTC
few | TRBJ1-1 | TRBV6-1 | NA | CASTMGEEWTEAFF | TGTGCCAGCACCATGGGGGAAGAGTGGACTGAAGCTTTCTTT
NA | TRBJ2-2 | TRBV19 | NA | CASSINAGKNTGELFF | TGTGCCAGTAGTATTAATGCGGGGAAAAACACCGGGGAGCTGTTTTTT
many | TRBJ2-1 | TRBV6-2/TRBV6-3 | TRBD2 | CASSYSNSGGSGSRNEQFF | TGTGCCAGCAGTTACTCCAACTCCGGGGGTAGCGGGAGTAGGAATGAGCAGTTCTTC
few | TRBJ2-7 | TRBV7-3 | TRBD2 | CASSPLTSGRSEQYF | TGTGCCAGCAGCCCATTGACTAGCGGGAGGAGCGAGCAGTACTTC
NA | TRBJ2-1 | TRBV29-1 | NA | CSVERPYNEQFF | TGCAGCGTTGAACGGCCCTACAATGAGCAGTTCTTC
many | TRBJ2-5 | TRBV7-2 | NA | CASSPRGLQETQYF | TGTGCCAGCAGCCCCCGGGGGCTTCAAGAGACCCAGTACTTC
NA | TRBJ2-3 | TRBV7-7 | TRBD1 | CASSQARTGADMQYF | TGTGCTAGCAGCCAGGCACGGACAGGGGCAGATATGCAGTATTTT
many | TRBJ2-7 | TRBV28 | TRBD1 | CASSNRGVHEQYF | TGTGCCAGCAGTAACAGGGGAGTCCACGAGCAGTACTTC
many | TRBJ2-1 | TRBV28 | TRBD2 | CASSQTPGTSGINEQFF | TGTGCCAGCAGTCAAACCCCCGGGACTAGCGGTATAAATGAGCAGTTCTTC
many | TRBJ1-1 | TRBV30 | NA | CASLGTEAFF | TGTGCCAGCTTAGGGACTGAAGCTTTCTTT
many | TRBJ2-5 | TRBV20-1 | NA | CSARGGEETQYF | TGCAGTGCTAGAGGGGGAGAAGAGACCCAGTACTTC
few | TRBJ2-2 | TRBV29-1 | NA | CSVVTRFGELFF | TGCAGCGTTGTAACCCGCTTCGGGGAGCTGTTTTTT
many | TRBJ2-1 | TRBV27 | NA | CASKSGPKGGEQFF | TGTGCCAGCAAGAGCGGCCCTAAGGGTGGTGAGCAGTTCTTC
few | TRBJ2-7 | TRBV30 | NA | CAWRQRGSYEQYF | TGTGCCTGGAGACAACGGGGTTCCTACGAGCAGTACTTC
many | TRBJ2-2 | TRBV28 | NA | CASSFRTMNTGELFF | TGTGCCAGCAGTTTCCGCACCATGAACACCGGGGAGCTGTTTTTT
many | TRBJ2-3 | TRBV20-1 | TRBD2 | CSASTGGGADTQYF | TGCAGTGCTAGTACGGGAGGTGGTGCAGATACGCAGTATTTT
few | TRBJ1-1 | TRBV29-1 | NA | CSVPMGVNTEAFF | TGCAGCGTTCCAATGGGAGTGAACACTGAAGCTTTCTTT
many | TRBJ2-1 | TRBV7-9 | NA | CASSLSDGNEQFF | TGTGCCAGCAGCTTATCCGACGGCAATGAGCAGTTCTTC
NA | TRBJ2-2 | TRBV9 | NA | CASSPASVNTGELFF | TGTGCCAGCAGCCCAGCTAGCGTGAACACCGGGGAGCTGTTTTTT
many | TRBJ1-1 | TRBV18 | NA | CASSPASNHMNTEAFF | TGTGCCAGCTCACCAGCCTCCAACCACATGAACACTGAAGCTTTCTTT